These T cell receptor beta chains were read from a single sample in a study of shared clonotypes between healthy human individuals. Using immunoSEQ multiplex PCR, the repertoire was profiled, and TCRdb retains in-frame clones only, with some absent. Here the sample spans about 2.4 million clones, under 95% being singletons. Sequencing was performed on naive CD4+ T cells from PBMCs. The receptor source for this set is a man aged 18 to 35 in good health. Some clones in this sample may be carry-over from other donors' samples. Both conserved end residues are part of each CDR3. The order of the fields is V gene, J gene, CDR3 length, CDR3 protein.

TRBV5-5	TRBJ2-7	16	CASSLLGAASPYEQYF
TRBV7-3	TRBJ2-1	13	CASSIHRDSVKFF
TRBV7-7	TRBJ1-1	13	CASSLGQNTEAFF
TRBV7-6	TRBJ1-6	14	CASKAGRVNSPLHF
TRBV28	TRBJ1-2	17	CASSSLNVGASGYGYTF
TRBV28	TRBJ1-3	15	CASSSRTGGGNTIYF
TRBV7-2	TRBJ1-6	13	CASSSGPDSPLHF
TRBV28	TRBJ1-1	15	CASSLPQSVATEAFF
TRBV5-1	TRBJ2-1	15	CASSLEASGYNEQFF
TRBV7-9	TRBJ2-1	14	CASRTGTTHNEQFF
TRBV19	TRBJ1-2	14	CASSIGGGAYGYTF
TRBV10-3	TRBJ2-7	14	CAISDLREGLEQYF
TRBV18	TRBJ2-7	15	CASSEWTGGGNEQYF
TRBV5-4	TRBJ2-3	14	CASSPGLSTDTQYF
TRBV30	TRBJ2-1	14	CAWDRDYSYNEQFF
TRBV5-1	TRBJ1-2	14	CASSSLQGFDGYTF
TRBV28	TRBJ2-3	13	CASSLASGDTQYF
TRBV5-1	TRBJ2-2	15	CASSLGQASTGELFF
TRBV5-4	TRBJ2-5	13	CASSFPGIETQYF
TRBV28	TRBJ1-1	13	CASSSPGNTEAFF
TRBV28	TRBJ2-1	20	CASSPWAWTSGGYSYNEQFF
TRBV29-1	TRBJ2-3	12	CSVGHGGDTQYF
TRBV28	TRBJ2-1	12	CASSSSGHEQFF
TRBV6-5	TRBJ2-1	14	CASTGARGHNEQFF
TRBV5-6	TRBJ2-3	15	CASSSLSGMTDTQYF
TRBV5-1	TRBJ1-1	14	CASRVGTMNTEAFF
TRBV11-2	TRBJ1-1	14	CASSSRTGETEAFF
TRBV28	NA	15	CAIARIGQATYEQYF
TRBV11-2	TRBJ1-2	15	CASSLAGGGRRGYTF
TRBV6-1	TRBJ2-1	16	CASSEVLAGGGREQFF
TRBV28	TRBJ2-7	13	CASSTTGPYEQYF
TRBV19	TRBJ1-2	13	CASSSGQNYGYTF
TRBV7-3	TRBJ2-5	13	CASSSRGPETQYF
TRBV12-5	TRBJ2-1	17	CASGWALAPSSYNEQFF
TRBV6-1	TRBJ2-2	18	CASSDTIKGQANTGELFF
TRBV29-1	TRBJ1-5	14	CSVEEGRGDQPQHF